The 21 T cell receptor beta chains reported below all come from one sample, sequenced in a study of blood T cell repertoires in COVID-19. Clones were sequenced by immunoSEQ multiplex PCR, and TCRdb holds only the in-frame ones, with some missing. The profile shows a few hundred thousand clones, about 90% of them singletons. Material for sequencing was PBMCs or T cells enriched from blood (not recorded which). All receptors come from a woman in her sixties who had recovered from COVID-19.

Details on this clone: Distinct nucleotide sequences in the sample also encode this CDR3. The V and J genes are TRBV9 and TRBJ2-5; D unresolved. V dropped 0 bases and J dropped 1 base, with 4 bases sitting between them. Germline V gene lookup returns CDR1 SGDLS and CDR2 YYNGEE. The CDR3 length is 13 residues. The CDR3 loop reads CASSVGGQETQYF. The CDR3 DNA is TGTGCCAGCAGCGTAGGCGGCCAAGAGACCCAGTACTTC.

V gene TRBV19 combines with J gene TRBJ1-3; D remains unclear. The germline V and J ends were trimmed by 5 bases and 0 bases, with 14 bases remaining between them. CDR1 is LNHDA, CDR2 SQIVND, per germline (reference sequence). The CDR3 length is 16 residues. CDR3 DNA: TGTGCCAGTAGTCTTAATGCGGCAGACTCTGGAAACACCATATATTTT. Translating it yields CASSLNAADSGNTIYF.

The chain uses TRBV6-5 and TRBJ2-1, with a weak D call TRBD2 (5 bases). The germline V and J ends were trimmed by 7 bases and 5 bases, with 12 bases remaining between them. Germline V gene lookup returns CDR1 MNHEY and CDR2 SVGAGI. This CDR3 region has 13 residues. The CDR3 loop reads CASTGLSHNEQFF. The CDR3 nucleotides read TGTGCCAGCACCGGACTTTCTCACAATGAGCAGTTCTTC.

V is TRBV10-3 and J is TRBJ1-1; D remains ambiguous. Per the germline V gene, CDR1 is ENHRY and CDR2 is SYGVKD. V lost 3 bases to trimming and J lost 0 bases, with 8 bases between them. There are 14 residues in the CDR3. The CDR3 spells CAISETGMNTEAFF. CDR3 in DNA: TGTGCCATCAGTGAAACGGGTATGAACACTGAAGCTTTCTTT.

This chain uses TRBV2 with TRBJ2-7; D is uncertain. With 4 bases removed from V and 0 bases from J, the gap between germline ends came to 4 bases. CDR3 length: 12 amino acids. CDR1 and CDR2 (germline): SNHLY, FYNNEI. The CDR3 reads CASSARSYEQYF. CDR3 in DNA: TGTGCCAGCAGTGCCCGCTCCTACGAGCAGTACTTC.

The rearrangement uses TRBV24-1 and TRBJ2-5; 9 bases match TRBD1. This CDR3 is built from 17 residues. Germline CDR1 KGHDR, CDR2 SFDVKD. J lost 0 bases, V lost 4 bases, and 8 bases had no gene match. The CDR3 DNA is TGTGCCACCAGTGAAGGTCCCGGGACAGGGTACCAAGAGACCCAGTACTTC. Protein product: CATSEGPGTGYQETQYF.

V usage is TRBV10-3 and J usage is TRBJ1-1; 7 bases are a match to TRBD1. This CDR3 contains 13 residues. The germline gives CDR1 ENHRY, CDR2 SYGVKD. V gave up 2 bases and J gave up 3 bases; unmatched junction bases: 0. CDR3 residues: CAISEQGDTEAFF. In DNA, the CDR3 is TGTGCCATCAGTGAGCAGGGGGACACTGAAGCTTTCTTT.

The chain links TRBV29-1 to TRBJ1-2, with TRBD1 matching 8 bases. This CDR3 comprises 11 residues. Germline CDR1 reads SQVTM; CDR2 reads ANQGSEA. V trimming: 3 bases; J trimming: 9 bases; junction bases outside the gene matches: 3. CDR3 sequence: CSVDRQGSYTF. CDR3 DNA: TGCAGCGTTGATCGACAGGGGAGCTACACCTTC. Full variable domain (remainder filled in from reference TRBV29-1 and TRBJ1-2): SAVISQKPSRDICQRGTSLTIQCQVDSQVTMMFWYRQQPGQSLTLIATANQGSEATYESGFVIDKFPISRPNLTFSTLTVSNMSPEDSSIYLCSVDRQGSYTFGSGTRLTVV.

The CDR3 DNA follows: TGTGCCAGTAGTATAGATTCTGGGCCTGGGAGTCCCTCTGGAAACACCATATATTTT. Amino acids: CASSIDSGPGSPSGNTIYF. J is TRBJ1-3 and V is TRBV19; D uncertain. The CDR3 extends over 19 amino acids. The V end lost 0 bases, the J end lost 0 bases, and 18 bases lay between the germline ends. Germline V gives CDR1 LNHDA, CDR2 SQIVND (reference sequence). Using reference TRBV19 and TRBJ1-3 for the parts outside the CDR3, the full variable domain is DGGITQSPKYLFRKEGQNVTLSCEQNLNHDAMYWYRQDPGQGLRLIYYSQIVNDFQKGDIAEGYSVSREKKESFPLTVTSAQKNPTAFYLCASSIDSGPGSPSGNTIYFGEGSWLTVV.

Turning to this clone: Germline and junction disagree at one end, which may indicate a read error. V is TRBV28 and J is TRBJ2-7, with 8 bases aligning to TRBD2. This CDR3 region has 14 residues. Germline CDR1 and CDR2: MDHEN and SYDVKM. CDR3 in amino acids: CASTLAGSSYEQYF. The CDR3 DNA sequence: TGTGCCAGCACTTTAGCGGGGTCTTCCTACGAGCAGTACTTC.

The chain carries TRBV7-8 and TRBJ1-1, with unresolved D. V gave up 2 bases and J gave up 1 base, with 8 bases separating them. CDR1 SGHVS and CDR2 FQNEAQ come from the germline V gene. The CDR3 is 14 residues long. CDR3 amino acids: CASSLRLGNTEAFF. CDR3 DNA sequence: TGTGCCAGCAGCTTAAGGCTAGGGAACACTGAAGCTTTCTTT.

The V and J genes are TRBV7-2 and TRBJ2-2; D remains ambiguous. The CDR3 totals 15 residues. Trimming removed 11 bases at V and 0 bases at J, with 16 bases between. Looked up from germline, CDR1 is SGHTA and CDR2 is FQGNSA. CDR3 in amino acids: CASRGRTANTGELFF. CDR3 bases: TGTGCCTCCCGTGGGCGAACCGCGAACACCGGGGAGCTGTTTTTT.

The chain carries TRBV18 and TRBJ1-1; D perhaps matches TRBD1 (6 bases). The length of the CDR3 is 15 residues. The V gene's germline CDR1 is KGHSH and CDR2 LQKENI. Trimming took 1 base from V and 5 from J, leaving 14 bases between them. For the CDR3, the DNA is TGTGCCAGCTCACCACAGGCAGGGGAGGGAACTGAAGCTTTCTTT. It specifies CASSPQAGEGTEAFF.

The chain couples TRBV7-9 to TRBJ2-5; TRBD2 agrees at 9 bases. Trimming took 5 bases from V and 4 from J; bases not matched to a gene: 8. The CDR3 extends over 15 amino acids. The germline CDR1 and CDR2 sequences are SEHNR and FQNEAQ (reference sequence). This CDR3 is CASSPRLADGETQYF. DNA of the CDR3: TGTGCCAGCAGCCCTAGACTAGCGGATGGAGAGACCCAGTACTTC.

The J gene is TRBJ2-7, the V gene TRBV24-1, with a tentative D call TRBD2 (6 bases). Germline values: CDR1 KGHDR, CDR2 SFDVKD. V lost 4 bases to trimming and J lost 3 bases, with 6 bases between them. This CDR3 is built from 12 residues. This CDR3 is CATSEGGYEQYF. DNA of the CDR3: TGTGCCACCAGTGAGGGGGGCTACGAGCAGTACTTC.

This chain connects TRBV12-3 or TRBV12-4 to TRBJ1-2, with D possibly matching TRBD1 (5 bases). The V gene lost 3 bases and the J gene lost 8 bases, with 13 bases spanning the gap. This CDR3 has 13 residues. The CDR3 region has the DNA TGTGCCAGCAGTTTTGGCAGGAGGGGCGGCTACACCTTC. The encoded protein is CASSFGRRGGYTF.

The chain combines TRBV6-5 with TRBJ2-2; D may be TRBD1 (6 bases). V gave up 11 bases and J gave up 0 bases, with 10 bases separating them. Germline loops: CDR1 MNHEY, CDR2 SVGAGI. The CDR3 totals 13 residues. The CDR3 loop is CAGKGANTGELFF. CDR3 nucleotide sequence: TGTGCCGGGAAGGGGGCGAACACCGGGGAGCTGTTTTTT.

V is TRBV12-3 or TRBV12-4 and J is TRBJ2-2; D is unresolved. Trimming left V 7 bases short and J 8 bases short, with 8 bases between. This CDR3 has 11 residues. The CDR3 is CASMLAGELFF. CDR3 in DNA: TGTGCCAGCATGCTGGCAGGGGAGCTGTTTTTT.

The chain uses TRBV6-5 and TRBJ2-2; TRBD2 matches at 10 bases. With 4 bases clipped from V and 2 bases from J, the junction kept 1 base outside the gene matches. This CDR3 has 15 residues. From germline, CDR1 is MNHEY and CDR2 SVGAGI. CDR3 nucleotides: TGTGCCAGCAGTTTACTAGCGGGAAACACCGGGGAGCTGTTTTTT. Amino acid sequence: CASSLLAGNTGELFF.

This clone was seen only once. CDR3 sequence reads: CASSLVSTGYGYTF. CDR3 coding DNA: TGCGCCAGCAGCTTGGTCTCGACAGGCTATGGCTACACCTTC. The chain links TRBV5-1 to TRBJ1-2, with D possibly matching TRBD1 (6 bases). Trimming removed 0 bases at V and 4 bases at J, with 10 bases between. This CDR3 spans 14 amino acids. CDR1 SGHRS and CDR2 YFSETQ come from the germline V gene.

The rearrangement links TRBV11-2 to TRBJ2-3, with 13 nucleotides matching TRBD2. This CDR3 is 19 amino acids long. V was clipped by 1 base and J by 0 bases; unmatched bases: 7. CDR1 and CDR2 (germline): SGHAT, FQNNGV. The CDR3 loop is CASSLGQGLAGISTDTQYF. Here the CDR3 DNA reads TGTGCCAGCAGCTTAGGACAGGGACTAGCGGGAATCAGCACAGATACGCAGTATTTT.